The clone carrying this T cell receptor (beta chain) has just one count. Its antigen is unknown. TCRdb's table, derived via immunoSEQ multiplex PCR, lists solely in-frame clones and lacks some. The sample holds some 130,000 clones, over 65% seen once. The data originate from a study of T cell responses to AZD1222 COVID-19 vaccine. This CDR3 region has 14 residues. Germline V gives CDR1 SNHLY, CDR2 FYNNEI. Points from the study as a whole: The repertoires were collected only after the peak T cell response.

The rearrangement links TRBV2 to TRBJ1-5; 7 nucleotides match TRBD1. The input for sequencing was peripheral blood, taken on day 0 of AZD1222 vaccination. The source of this sequence is an adult in good health. This CDR3 is CAAGTGDLFQPQHF. CDR3 DNA: TGTGCAGCGGGTACAGGGGATTTGTTTCAGCCCCAGCATTTT.